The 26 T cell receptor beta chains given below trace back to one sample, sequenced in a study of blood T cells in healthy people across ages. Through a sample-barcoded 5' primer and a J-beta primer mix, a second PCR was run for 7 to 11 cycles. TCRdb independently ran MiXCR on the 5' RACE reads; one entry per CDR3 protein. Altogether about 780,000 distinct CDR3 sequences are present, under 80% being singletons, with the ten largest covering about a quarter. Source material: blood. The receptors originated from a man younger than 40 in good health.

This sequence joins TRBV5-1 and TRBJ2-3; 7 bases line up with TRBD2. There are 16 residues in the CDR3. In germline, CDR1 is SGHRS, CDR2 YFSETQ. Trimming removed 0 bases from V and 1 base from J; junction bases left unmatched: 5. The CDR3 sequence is CASSLAMAGGTDTQYF. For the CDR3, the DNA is TGCGCCAGCAGCTTGGCCATGGCGGGGGGCACAGATACGCAGTATTTT.

CDR3 region: CSARPQVLSSYNEQYF. The CDR3, as DNA: TGCAGTGCTCGGCCCCAGGTCTTGAGCTCCTACAATGAGCAGTACTTC. The V call is TRBV20-1, the J call TRBJ2-7; D is unresolved. CDR3 length: 16 amino acids. Trimming stripped 5 bases from V and 7 bases from J, with 27 bases between. Germline CDR1 DFQATT, CDR2 SNEGSKA (reference sequence).

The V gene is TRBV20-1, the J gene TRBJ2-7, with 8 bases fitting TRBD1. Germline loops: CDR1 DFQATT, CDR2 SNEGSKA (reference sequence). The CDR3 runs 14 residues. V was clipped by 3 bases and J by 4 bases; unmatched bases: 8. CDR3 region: CSARPRDRPYEQYF. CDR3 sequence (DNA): TGCAGTGCTAGGCCCCGGGACAGGCCGTACGAGCAGTACTTC.

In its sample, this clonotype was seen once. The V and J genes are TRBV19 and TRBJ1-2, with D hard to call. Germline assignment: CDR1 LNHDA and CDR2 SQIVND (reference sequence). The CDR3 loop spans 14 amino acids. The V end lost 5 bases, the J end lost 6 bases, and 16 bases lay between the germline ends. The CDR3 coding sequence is TGTGCCAGTAGTCCCCGCCCTGGCGCAGATGGCTACACCTTC. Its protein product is CASSPRPGADGYTF.

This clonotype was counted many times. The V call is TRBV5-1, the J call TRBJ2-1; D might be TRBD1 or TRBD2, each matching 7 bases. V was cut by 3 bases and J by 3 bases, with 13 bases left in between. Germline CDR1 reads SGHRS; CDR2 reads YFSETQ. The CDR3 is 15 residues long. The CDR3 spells CASSSTGEGYNEQFF. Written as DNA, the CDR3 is TGCGCCAGCAGCTCCACAGGGGAGGGCTACAATGAGCAGTTCTTC.

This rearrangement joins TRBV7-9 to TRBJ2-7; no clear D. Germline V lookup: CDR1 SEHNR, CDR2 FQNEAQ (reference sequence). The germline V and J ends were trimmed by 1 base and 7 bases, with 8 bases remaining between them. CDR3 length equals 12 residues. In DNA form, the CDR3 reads TGTGCCAGCAGCTTAGAAGTTAGTGAGCAGTACTTC. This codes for CASSLEVSEQYF.

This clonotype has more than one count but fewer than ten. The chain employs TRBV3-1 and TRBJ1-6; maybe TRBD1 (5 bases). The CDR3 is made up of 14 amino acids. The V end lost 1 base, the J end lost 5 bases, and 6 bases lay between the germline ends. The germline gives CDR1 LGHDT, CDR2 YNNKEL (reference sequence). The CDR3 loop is CASSQGQNNSPLHF. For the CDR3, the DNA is TGTGCCAGCAGCCAAGGACAGAATAATTCACCCCTCCACTTT.

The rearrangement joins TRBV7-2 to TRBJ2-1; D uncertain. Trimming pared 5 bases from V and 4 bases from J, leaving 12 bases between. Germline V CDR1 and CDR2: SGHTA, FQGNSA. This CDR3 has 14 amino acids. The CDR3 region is CASSPLGPYNEQFF. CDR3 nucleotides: TGTGCCAGCAGCCCCCTAGGTCCTTACAATGAGCAGTTCTTC.

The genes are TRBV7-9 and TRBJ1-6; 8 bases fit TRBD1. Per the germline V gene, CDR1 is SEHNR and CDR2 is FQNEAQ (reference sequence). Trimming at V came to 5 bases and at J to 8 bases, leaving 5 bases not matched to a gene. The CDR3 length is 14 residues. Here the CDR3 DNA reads TGTGCCAGCAGCCAGACAGGGGATGATTCACCCCTCCACTTT. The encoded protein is CASSQTGDDSPLHF.

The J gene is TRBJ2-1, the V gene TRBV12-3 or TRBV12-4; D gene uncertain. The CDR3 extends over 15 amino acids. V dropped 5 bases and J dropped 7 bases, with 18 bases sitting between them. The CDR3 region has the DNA TGTGCCAGCAGTCACCGGACCCGCGGATGGAATGAGCAGTTCTTC. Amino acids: CASSHRTRGWNEQFF.

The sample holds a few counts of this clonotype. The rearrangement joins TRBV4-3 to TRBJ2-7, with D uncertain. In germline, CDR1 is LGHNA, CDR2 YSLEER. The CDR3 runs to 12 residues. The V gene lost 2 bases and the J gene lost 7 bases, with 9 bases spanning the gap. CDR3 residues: CASSQCPWEQYF. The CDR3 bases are TGCGCCAGCAGCCAATGTCCCTGGGAGCAGTACTTC.

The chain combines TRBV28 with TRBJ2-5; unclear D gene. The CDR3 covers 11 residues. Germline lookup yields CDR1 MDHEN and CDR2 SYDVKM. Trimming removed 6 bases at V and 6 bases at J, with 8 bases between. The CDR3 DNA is TGTGCCAGCAGCACTATGCAGACCCAGTACTTC. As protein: CASSTMQTQYF.

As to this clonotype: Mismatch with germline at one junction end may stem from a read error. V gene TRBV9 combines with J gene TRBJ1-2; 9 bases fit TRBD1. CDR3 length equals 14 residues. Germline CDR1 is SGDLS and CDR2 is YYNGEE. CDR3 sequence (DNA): TGTGCCAGCGGCGTATTCACAGGGGGCGATGGCTACACCTTC. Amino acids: CASGVFTGGDGYTF. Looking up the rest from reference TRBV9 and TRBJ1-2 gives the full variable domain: DSGVTQTPKHLITATGQRVTLRCSPRSGDLSVYWYQQSLDQGLQFLIQYYNGEERAKGNILERFSAQQFPDLHSELNLSSLELGDSALYFCASGVFTGGDGYTFGSGTRLTVV.

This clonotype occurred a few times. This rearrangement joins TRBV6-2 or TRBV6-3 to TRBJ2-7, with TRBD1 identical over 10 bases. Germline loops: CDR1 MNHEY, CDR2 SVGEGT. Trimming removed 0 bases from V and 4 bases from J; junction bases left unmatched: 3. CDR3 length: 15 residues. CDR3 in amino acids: CASSYSGQGFYEQYF. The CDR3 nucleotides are TGTGCCAGCAGTTACTCGGGACAGGGGTTTTACGAGCAGTACTTC.

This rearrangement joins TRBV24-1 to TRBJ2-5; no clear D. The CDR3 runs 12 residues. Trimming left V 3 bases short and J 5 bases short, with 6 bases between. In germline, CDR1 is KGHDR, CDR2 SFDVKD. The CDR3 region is CATSDLTETQYF. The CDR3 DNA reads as TGTGCCACCAGTGATCTAACCGAGACCCAGTACTTC.

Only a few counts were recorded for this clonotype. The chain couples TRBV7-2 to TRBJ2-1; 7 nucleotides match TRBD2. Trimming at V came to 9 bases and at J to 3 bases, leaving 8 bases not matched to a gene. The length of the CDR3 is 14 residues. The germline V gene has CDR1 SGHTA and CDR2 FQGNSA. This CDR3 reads CASVGTTVYNEQFF. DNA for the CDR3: TGTGCCAGTGTAGGGACTACCGTCTACAATGAGCAGTTCTTC.

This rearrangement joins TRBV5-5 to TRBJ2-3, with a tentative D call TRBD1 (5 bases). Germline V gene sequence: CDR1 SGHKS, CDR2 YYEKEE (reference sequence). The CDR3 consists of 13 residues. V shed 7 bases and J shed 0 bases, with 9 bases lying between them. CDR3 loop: CASLDTSTDTQYF. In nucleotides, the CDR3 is TGTGCCAGCCTGGACACCAGCACAGATACGCAGTATTTT.

CDR3 sequence (DNA): TGTGCCAGCAGCTGGAGCGGGGGGCGGAATAATGAAAAACTGTTTTTT. Translating gives CASSWSGGRNNEKLFF. The rearrangement joins TRBV7-2 to TRBJ1-4; D is perhaps TRBD1 (6 bases). From germline, CDR1 is SGHTA and CDR2 FQGNSA. CDR3 size: 16 residues. Trimming removed 4 bases from V and 4 bases from J, with 16 bases in between.

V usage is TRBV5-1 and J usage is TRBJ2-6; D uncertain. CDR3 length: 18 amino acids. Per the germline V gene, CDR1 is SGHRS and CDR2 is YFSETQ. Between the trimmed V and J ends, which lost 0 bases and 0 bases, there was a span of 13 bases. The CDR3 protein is CASSLVAGTHSGANVLTF. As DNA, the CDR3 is TGCGCCAGCAGCTTGGTAGCAGGCACCCACTCTGGGGCCAACGTCCTGACTTTC.

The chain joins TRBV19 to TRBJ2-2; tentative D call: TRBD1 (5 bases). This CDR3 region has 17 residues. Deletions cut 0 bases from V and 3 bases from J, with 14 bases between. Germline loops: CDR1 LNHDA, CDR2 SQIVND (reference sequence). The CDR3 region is CASSIDRRQSYTGELFF. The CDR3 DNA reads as TGTGCCAGTAGTATAGATCGGCGACAGTCCTACACCGGGGAGCTGTTTTTT. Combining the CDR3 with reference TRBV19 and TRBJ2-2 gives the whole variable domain DGGITQSPKYLFRKEGQNVTLSCEQNLNHDAMYWYRQDPGQGLRLIYYSQIVNDFQKGDIAEGYSVSREKKESFPLTVTSAQKNPTAFYLCASSIDRRQSYTGELFFGEGSRLTVL.

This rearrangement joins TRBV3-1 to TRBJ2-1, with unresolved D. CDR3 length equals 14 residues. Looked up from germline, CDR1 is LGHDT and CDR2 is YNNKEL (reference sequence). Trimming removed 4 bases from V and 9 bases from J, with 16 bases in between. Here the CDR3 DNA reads TGTGCCAGCAGCCCCACCCGGACCGGCGGTGAGCAGTTCTTC. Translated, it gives CASSPTRTGGEQFF.

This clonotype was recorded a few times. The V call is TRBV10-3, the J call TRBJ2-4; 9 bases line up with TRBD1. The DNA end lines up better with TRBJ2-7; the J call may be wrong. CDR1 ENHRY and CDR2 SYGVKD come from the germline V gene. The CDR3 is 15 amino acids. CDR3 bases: TGTGCCATCAGTGCGGGACAGGGTGGCGGGTACGAGCAGTACTTC. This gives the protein CAISAGQGGGYEQYF.

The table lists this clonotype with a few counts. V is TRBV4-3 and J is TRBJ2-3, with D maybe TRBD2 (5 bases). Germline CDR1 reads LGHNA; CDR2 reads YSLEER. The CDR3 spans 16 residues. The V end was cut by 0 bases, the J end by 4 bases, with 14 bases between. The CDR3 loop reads CASSQERPSGSDTQYF. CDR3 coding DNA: TGCGCCAGCAGCCAAGAACGCCCCTCGGGATCAGATACGCAGTATTTT.

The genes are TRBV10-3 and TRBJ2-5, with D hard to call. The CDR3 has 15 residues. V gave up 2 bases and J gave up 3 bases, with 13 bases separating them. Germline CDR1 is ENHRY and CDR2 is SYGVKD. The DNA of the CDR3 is TGTGCCATCAGTGAGCCGCAGGCCGGCAAAGAGACCCAGTACTTC. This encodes CAISEPQAGKETQYF.

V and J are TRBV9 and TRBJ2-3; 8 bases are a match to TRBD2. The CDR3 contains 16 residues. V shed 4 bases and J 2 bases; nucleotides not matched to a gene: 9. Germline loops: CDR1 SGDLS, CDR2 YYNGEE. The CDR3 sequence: CASSPGERGTTDTQYF. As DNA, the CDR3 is TGTGCCAGCAGCCCCGGGGAGCGGGGGACCACAGATACGCAGTATTTT.

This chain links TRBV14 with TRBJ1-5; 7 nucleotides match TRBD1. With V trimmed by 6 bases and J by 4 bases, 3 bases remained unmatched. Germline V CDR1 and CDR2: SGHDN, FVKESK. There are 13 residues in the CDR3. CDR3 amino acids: CASSKGANQPQHF. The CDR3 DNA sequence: TGTGCCAGCAGTAAGGGGGCAAATCAGCCCCAGCATTTT.